There are a few counts of the clone carrying this T cell receptor beta chain. Its antigen remains unidentified. These data belong to a study of TIL therapy for anti-PD-1-resistant metastatic lung cancer. General study results and limits: This highly selected cohort may not generalize to typical lung cancer patients.

This was the immunoSEQ v3 assay. Clones were read by immunoSEQ multiplex PCR, and TCRdb kept only the in-frame ones, dropping some. Of over 20,000 clones listed, 55% to 80% were seen once; the top ten hold roughly 7.4%. The time point was: pre-treatment sample, taken before nivolumab and TIL therapy. Pleural nodules or supraclavicular lymph nodes made up most of the excised metastases sampled. In germline, CDR1 is MNHEY, CDR2 SVGAGI. V was trimmed by 7 bases and J by 1 base, leaving 17 bases between them. The length of the CDR3 is 15 residues. The chain employs TRBV6-5 and TRBJ2-7; D may correspond to TRBD1 or TRBD2 (5 bases each). The sequence derives from a person aged 25 to 80 with non-small cell lung cancer. The specimen comprised tumor tissue, sampled at baseline. The CDR3 nucleotides read TGTGCCAGCACCAAGGTTTGGGACGGGTCCTACGAGCAGTACTTC. Its protein product is CASTKVWDGSYEQYF.